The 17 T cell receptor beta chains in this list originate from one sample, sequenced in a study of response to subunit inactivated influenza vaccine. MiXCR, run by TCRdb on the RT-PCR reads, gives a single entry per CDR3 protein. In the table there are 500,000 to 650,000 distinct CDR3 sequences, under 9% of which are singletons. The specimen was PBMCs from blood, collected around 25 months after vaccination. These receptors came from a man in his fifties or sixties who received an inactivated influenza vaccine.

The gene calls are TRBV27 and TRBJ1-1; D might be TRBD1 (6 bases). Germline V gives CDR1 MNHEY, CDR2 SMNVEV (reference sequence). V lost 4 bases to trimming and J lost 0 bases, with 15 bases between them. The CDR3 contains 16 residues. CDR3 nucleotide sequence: TGTGCCAGCAGTTCCTACCCGACAGGTATGAACACTGAAGCTTTCTTT. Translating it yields CASSSYPTGMNTEAFF.

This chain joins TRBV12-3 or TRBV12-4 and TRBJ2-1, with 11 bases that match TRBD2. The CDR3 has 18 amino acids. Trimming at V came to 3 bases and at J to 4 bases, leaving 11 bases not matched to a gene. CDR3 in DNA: TGTGCCAGCAGTTTGGGGTCTAGCGGGGGGTCTAAATACAATGAGCAGTTCTTC. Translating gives CASSLGSSGGSKYNEQFF.

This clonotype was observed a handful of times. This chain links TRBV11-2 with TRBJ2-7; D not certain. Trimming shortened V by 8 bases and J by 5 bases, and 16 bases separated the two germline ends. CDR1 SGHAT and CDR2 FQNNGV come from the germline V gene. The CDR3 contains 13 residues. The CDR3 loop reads CASSLSPPDEQYF. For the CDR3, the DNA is TGTGCCAGCTCACTATCGCCCCCGGACGAGCAGTACTTC.

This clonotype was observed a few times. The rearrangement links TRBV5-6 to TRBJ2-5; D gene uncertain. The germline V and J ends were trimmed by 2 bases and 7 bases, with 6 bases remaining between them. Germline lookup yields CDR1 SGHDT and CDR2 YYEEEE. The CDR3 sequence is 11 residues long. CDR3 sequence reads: CASSFPVTQYF. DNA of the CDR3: TGTGCCAGCAGCTTCCCAGTGACCCAGTACTTC.

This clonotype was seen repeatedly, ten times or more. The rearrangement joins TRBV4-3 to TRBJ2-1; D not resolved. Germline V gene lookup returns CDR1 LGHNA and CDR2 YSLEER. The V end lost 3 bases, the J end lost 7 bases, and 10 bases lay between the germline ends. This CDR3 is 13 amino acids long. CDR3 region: CASSQFSRNEQFF. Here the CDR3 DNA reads TGCGCCAGCAGCCAGTTTAGTCGAAATGAGCAGTTCTTC.

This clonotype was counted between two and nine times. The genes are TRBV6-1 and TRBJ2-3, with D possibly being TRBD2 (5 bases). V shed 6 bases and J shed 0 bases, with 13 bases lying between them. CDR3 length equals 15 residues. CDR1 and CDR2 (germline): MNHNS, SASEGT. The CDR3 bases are TGTGCCAGCAGAGCCGGACTGGCCAGCACAGATACGCAGTATTTT. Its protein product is CASRAGLASTDTQYF.

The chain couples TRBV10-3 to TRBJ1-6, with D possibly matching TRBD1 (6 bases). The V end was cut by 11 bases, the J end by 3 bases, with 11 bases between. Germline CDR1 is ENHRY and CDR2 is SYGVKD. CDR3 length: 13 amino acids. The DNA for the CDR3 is TGTGCCTTTCGACAGGACTATAATTCACCCCTCCACTTT. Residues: CAFRQDYNSPLHF.

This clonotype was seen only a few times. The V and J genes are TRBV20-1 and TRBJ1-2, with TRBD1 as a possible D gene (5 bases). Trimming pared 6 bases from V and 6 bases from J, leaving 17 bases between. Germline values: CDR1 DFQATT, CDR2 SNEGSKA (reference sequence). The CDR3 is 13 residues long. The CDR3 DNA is TGCAGTGCCTCCCGGGGGGGGTATGATGGCTACACCTTC. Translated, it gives CSASRGGYDGYTF.

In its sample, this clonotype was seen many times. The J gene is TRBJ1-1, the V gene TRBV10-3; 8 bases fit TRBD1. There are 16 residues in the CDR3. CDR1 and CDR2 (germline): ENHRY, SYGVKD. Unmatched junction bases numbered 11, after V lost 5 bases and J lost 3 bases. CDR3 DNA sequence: TGTGCCATCAGTACCTCCCAGGGGGCAAAAGACACTGAAGCTTTCTTT. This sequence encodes CAISTSQGAKDTEAFF.

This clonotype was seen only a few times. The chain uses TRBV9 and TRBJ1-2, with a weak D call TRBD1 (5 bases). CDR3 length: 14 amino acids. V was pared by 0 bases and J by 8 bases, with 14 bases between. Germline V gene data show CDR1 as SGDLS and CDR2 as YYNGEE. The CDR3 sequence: CASSVVPGSGGYTF. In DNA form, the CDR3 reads TGTGCCAGCAGCGTAGTTCCAGGGTCGGGAGGCTACACCTTC.

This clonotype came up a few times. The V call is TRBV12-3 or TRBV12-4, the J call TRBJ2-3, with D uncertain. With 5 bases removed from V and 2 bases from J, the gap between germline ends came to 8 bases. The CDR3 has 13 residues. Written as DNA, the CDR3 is TGTGCCAGCAGTCCGATGGACACAGATACGCAGTATTTT. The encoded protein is CASSPMDTDTQYF.

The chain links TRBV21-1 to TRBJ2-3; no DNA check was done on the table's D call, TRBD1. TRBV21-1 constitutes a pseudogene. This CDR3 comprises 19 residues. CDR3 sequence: CASKIIDRGQAGKTDTQYF. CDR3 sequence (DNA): TGTGCCAGCAAAATCATCGACAGGGGGCAAGCGGGAAAGACAGATACGCAGTATTTT.

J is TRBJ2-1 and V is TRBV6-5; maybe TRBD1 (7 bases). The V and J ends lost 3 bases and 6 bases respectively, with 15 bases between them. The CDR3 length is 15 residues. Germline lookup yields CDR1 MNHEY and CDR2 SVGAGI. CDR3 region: CASSYEVRGANEQFF. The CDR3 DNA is TGTGCCAGCAGTTATGAAGTCAGGGGGGCCAATGAGCAGTTCTTC.

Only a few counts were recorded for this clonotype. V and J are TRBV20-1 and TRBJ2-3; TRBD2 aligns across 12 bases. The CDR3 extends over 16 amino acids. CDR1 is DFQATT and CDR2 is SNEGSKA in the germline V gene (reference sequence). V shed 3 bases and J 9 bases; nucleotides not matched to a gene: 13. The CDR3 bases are TGCAGTGCTAGCGAGATCGCGACTAGCGGGAGACCGACGCAGTATTTT. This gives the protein CSASEIATSGRPTQYF.

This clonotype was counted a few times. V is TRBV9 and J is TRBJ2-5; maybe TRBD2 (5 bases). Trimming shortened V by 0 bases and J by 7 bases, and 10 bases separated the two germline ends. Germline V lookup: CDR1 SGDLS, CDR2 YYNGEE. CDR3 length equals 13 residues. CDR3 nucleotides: TGTGCCAGCAGCGTAGGGGATCGGGGGACCCAGTACTTC. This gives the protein CASSVGDRGTQYF.

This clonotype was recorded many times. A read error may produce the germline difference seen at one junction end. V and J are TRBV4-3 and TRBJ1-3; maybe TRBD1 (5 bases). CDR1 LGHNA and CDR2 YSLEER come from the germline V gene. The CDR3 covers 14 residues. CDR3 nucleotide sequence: TGCGCCAGCAGCGAAGAGGGGTCTGGAAACACCATATATTTT. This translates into CASSEEGSGNTIYF.

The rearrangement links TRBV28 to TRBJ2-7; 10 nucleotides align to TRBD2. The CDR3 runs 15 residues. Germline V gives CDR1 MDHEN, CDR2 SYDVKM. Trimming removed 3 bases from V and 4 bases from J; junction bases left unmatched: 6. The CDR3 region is CASSFLGTSAYEQYF. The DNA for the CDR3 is TGTGCCAGCAGTTTTCTCGGGACTAGCGCTTACGAGCAGTACTTC.